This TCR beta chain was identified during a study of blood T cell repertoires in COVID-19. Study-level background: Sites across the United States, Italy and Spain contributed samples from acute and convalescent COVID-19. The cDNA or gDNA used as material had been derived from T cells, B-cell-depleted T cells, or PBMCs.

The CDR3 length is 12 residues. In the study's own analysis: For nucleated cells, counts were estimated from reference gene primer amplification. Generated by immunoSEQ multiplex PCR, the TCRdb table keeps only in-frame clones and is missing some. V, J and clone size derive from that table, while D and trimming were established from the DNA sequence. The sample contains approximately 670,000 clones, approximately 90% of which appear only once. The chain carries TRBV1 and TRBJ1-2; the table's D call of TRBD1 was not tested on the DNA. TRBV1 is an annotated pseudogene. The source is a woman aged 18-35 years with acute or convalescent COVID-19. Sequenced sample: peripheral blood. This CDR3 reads CTSGTGDSGYTF. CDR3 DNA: TGCACCAGCGGGACAGGGGATAGTGGCTACACCTTC.